This entry lists 28 T cell receptor beta chains sequenced from one sample in a study of T cells in localized non-small cell lung cancer. The table came from immunoSEQ multiplex PCR; TCRdb's copy has only in-frame clones and leaves some out. There are 60,000 to 85,000 clones in the sample; around 85% occur only once, and 21% lies in the top ten. The input for sequencing was peripheral blood, taken before any cancer treatment. These receptors were obtained from a male donor older than 55 with stage III squamous cell lung carcinoma.

The chain carries TRBV5-4 and TRBJ2-2; 9 bases match TRBD2. Germline-derived CDR1 and CDR2 are SGHNT and YYREEE (reference sequence). This CDR3 has 16 amino acids. V gave up 0 bases and J gave up 5 bases; unmatched junction bases: 5. CDR3 DNA sequence: TGTGCCAGCAGCTTGGCCAGAGCGGGGGGAACCGGGGAGCTGTTTTTT. This translates into CASSLARAGGTGELFF.

V is TRBV6-1 and J is TRBJ1-1; 9 bases match TRBD1. This CDR3 contains 14 residues. Germline lookup yields CDR1 MNHNS and CDR2 SASEGT. The V and J ends lost 6 bases and 3 bases, in that order; junction bases with no gene match: 5. The CDR3 bases are TGTGCCAGCAGATCGAGACAGGGGGACACTGAAGCTTTCTTT. This translates into CASRSRQGDTEAFF.

This chain connects TRBV6-1 to TRBJ1-1; tentative D call: TRBD1 (6 bases). Trimming pared 4 bases from V and 4 bases from J, leaving 16 bases between. Germline lookup yields CDR1 MNHNS and CDR2 SASEGT. The CDR3 is 15 amino acids. DNA of the CDR3: TGTGCCAGCAGTGTGCGGACAGACGGTAGCACTGAAGCTTTCTTT. Amino acids: CASSVRTDGSTEAFF.

This chain joins TRBV19 and TRBJ1-5, with D hard to call. V was clipped by 2 bases and J by 7 bases, with 9 bases between them. The germline V gene has CDR1 LNHDA and CDR2 SQIVND (reference sequence). This CDR3 comprises 13 residues. The CDR3, as DNA: TGTGCCAGTAGTATACCGAGGGTCCAGCCCCAGCATTTT. As protein: CASSIPRVQPQHF.

This chain connects TRBV10-3 to TRBJ2-1, with D possibly being TRBD1 (6 bases). Trimming took 3 bases from V and 6 from J, leaving 18 bases between them. Per the germline V gene, CDR1 is ENHRY and CDR2 is SYGVKD. CDR3 size: 16 residues. In nucleotides, the CDR3 is TGTGCCATCAGTGATCTGGTGAAGGACAGTATCAATGAGCAGTTCTTC. It is translated as CAISDLVKDSINEQFF.

The V gene is TRBV6-5, the J gene TRBJ1-3, with D perhaps TRBD1 (5 bases). The CDR3 runs 13 residues. V lost 6 bases and J lost 4, with 10 bases in between. CDR1 and CDR2 (germline): MNHEY, SVGAGI. CDR3 DNA: TGTGCCAGCAGGAGTCGACAGGGAAACACCATATATTTT. Its protein product is CASRSRQGNTIYF.

This clone was observed once. The rearrangement joins TRBV4-1 to TRBJ2-3; 13 nucleotides align to TRBD2. Trimming removed 4 bases from V and 0 bases from J; junction bases left unmatched: 7. This CDR3 is built from 18 residues. Germline CDR1 is MGHRA and CDR2 is YSYEKL. The CDR3 here is CASSRGGLAGDSTDTQYF. The CDR3 coding sequence is TGCGCCAGCAGCCGGGGCGGACTAGCGGGGGATAGCACAGATACGCAGTATTTT.

The gene calls are TRBV5-6 and TRBJ1-1; tentative D call: TRBD1 (6 bases). Trimming cost V 4 bases and J 2 bases, with 15 bases left between them. Germline V lookup: CDR1 SGHDT, CDR2 YYEEEE. This CDR3 is 15 amino acids long. This chain's CDR3 is CASSPQGWDNTEAFF. The CDR3 DNA sequence: TGTGCCAGCAGCCCCCAGGGGTGGGATAACACTGAAGCTTTCTTT.

The V gene is TRBV6-1, the J gene TRBJ2-3, with 9 bases matching TRBD2. This CDR3 has 16 residues. The junction had 3 bases not matched to a gene; V was cut back by 1 base and J by 1 base. Germline lookup yields CDR1 MNHNS and CDR2 SASEGT. This CDR3 reads CASSEGRTSGTDTQYF. The CDR3 region has the DNA TGTGCCAGCAGTGAAGGAAGGACTAGCGGCACAGATACGCAGTATTTT.

The gene calls are TRBV2 and TRBJ1-1; D perhaps matches TRBD1 (6 bases). CDR1 is SNHLY, CDR2 FYNNEI, per germline. V was shortened by 6 bases and J by 3 bases, with 14 bases between the two germline ends. This CDR3 contains 14 residues. CDR3 coding DNA: TGTGCCAGCAGGACTCAGGGGAGCCACACTGAAGCTTTCTTT. Translation: CASRTQGSHTEAFF. Complete variable domain (other parts from reference TRBV2 and TRBJ1-1): EPEVTQTPSHQVTQMGQEVILRCVPISNHLYFYWYRQILGQKVEFLVSFYNNEISEKSEIFDDQFSVERPDGSNFTLKIRSTKLEDSAMYFCASRTQGSHTEAFFGQGTRLTVV.

The chain couples TRBV11-2 to TRBJ2-3; 10 nucleotides agree with TRBD2. The CDR3 consists of 15 residues. Germline-derived CDR1 and CDR2 are SGHAT and FQNNGV. The trim removed 3 bases at V and 4 bases at J, leaving 4 bases unmatched. The CDR3 reads CASSFTSGVSDTQYF. The CDR3 nucleotides read TGTGCCAGCAGCTTCACTAGCGGGGTCTCAGATACGCAGTATTTT. The full variable domain, with the rest looked up from reference TRBV11-2 and TRBJ2-3, is EAGVAQSPRYKIIEKRQSVAFWCNPISGHATLYWYQQILGQGPKLLIQFQNNGVVDDSQLPKDRFSAERLKGVDSTLKIQPAKLEDSAVYLCASSFTSGVSDTQYFGPGTRLTVL.

This clone was observed a handful of times. The chain recombines TRBV5-4 with TRBJ1-1, with no clear D. The V end was cut by 1 base, the J end by 10 bases, with 17 bases between. Germline V gives CDR1 SGHNT, CDR2 YYREEE (reference sequence). The CDR3 length is 14 residues. The DNA of the CDR3 is TGTGCCAGCAGCTTGAGGGAGCGCACCGCAGGAGCTTTCTTT. Amino acids: CASSLRERTAGAFF.

This rearrangement joins TRBV21-1 to TRBJ1-1; the D call TRBD1 from the table was never checked on the DNA. TRBV21-1 is labeled a pseudogene. This CDR3 has 15 residues. The CDR3 nucleotides read TGTGCCAGCAGCACCTTCAGGGGTATGGACACTGAAGCTTTCTTT. As protein: CASSTFRGMDTEAFF.

The V call is TRBV30, the J call TRBJ1-2; D is ambiguous. V shed 2 bases and J shed 4 bases, with 5 bases lying between them. The CDR3 has 11 residues. Per the germline V gene, CDR1 is GTSNPN and CDR2 is SVGIG (reference sequence). Here the CDR3 DNA reads TGTGCCTGGAGTATGCGCTATGGCTACACCTTC. Protein sequence: CAWSMRYGYTF.

This sequence joins TRBV6-1 and TRBJ1-5, with TRBD1 matching 7 bases. This CDR3 has 15 amino acids. Unmatched junction bases numbered 9, after V lost 3 bases and J lost 7 bases. Germline CDR1 reads MNHNS; CDR2 reads SASEGT. The CDR3 is CASSDSRQGRQPQHF. CDR3 nucleotides: TGTGCCAGCAGTGATTCGCGACAGGGAAGACAGCCCCAGCATTTT.

This clone was found once. The chain recombines TRBV19 with TRBJ2-1; no firm D call. The CDR3 loop spans 14 amino acids. With 1 base removed from V and 4 bases from J, the gap between germline ends came to 8 bases. Per germline, CDR1 LNHDA and CDR2 SQIVND (reference sequence). The CDR3 is CASSIVAGYNEQFF. The CDR3 DNA reads as TGTGCCAGTAGTATAGTGGCAGGTTACAATGAGCAGTTCTTC.

In this sample, this clone turned up a few times. The gene calls are TRBV2 and TRBJ1-5, with D perhaps TRBD1 (5 bases). The CDR3 contains 18 residues. Trimming cost V 4 bases and J 3 bases, with 22 bases left between them. The germline gives CDR1 SNHLY, CDR2 FYNNEI. Written as DNA, the CDR3 is TGTGCCAGCAGTGGGAGGTTAATAGGGGCCATATCCAATCAGCCCCAGCATTTT. It yields the protein CASSGRLIGAISNQPQHF.

The V call is TRBV15, the J call TRBJ1-4; TRBD1 is a possible D gene (6 bases). The V end was cut by 8 bases, the J end by 8 bases, with 21 bases between. CDR3 length: 15 amino acids. Germline V CDR1 and CDR2: LNHNV, YYDKDF (reference sequence). DNA of the CDR3: TGTGCCACCGCGGCGGGGGGGCCGGGGAGGGAAAAACTGTTTTTT. Its protein product is CATAAGGPGREKLFF.

This clone appeared once. This chain joins TRBV5-1 and TRBJ1-2; no firm D call. Germline V gives CDR1 SGHRS, CDR2 YFSETQ. The V end lost 0 bases, the J end lost 0 bases, and 6 bases lay between the germline ends. This CDR3 comprises 14 residues. Written as DNA, the CDR3 is TGCGCCAGCAGCTTGGATGAGTCTAACTATGGCTACACCTTC. Protein product: CASSLDESNYGYTF.

The CDR3 protein is CASNYRKGVYTEAFF. DNA for the CDR3: TGTGCCAGTAATTACAGGAAGGGGGTTTACACTGAAGCTTTCTTT. The J gene is TRBJ1-1, the V gene TRBV19; the D gene is possibly TRBD1 (6 bases). The CDR3 consists of 15 residues. Germline CDR1 LNHDA, CDR2 SQIVND (reference sequence). Between the trimmed V and J ends, which lost 7 bases and 3 bases, there was a span of 18 bases.

This chain links TRBV10-1 with TRBJ2-3; 7 bases map to TRBD1. Trimming cost V 6 bases and J 5 bases; bases outside gene matches: 5. CDR1 is WNHNN, CDR2 SYGVQD, per germline (reference sequence). This CDR3 is 13 amino acids long. The CDR3 bases are TGCGCCAGCAGCCGGGACAGCCAAGATACGCAGTATTTT. It yields the protein CASSRDSQDTQYF.

Remarks on this clone: Other DNA sequences of this sample code for an identical CDR3. The chain couples TRBV6-1 to TRBJ2-1; no definite D call. V dropped 7 bases and J dropped 5 bases, with 6 bases sitting between them. Germline CDR1 MNHNS, CDR2 SASEGT. This CDR3 has 11 amino acids. The CDR3 here is CASTVNNEQFF. CDR3 in DNA: TGTGCCAGCACGGTAAACAATGAGCAGTTCTTC.

The V gene is TRBV5-5, the J gene TRBJ1-5; TRBD1 aligns across 12 bases. The germline CDR1 and CDR2 sequences are SGHKS and YYEKEE (reference sequence). V trimming: 4 bases; J trimming: 7 bases; junction bases outside the gene matches: 3. The CDR3 spans 14 residues. CDR3 sequence reads: CASSRDRGQQPQHF. The CDR3 bases are TGTGCCAGCAGCCGGGACAGGGGGCAACAGCCCCAGCATTTT.

The chain couples TRBV5-6 to TRBJ2-5; 8 nucleotides agree with TRBD2. The V gene end was trimmed by 0 bases and the J gene end by 0 bases; junction bases not matched to a gene: 4. This CDR3 spans 16 amino acids. Germline V CDR1 and CDR2: SGHDT, YYEEEE. The CDR3 region is CASSLGTSLYQETQYF. The CDR3 DNA is TGTGCCAGCAGCTTGGGGACTAGCTTGTACCAAGAGACCCAGTACTTC. The whole variable domain, filled in from reference TRBV5-6 and TRBJ2-5, reads DAGVTQSPTHLIKTRGQQVTLRCSPKSGHDTVSWYQQALGQGPQFIFQYYEEEERQRGNFPDRFSGHQFPNYSSELNVNALLLGDSALYLCASSLGTSLYQETQYFGPGTRLLVL.

This clone was picked up a small number of times. The CDR3 nucleotides are TGTGCCAGCGAAGGAGAATTGACTGAAGCTTTCTTT. It codes for CASEGELTEAFF. The chain has TRBV2 and TRBJ1-1; D is uncertain. Trimming took 8 bases from V and 5 from J, leaving 12 bases between them. The CDR3 is 12 amino acids. Germline CDR1 is SNHLY and CDR2 is FYNNEI.

The table lists this clone with a few counts. This chain joins TRBV5-6 and TRBJ2-7; D may be TRBD1 (6 bases). This CDR3 contains 19 residues. V lost 2 bases to trimming and J lost 1 base, with 25 bases between them. Germline V gene sequence: CDR1 SGHDT, CDR2 YYEEEE. The CDR3 region has the DNA TGTGCCAGCAGCTTTTTTATACCCACAACAGGGATCAAGTCCTACGAGCAGTACTTC. Amino acid sequence: CASSFFIPTTGIKSYEQYF.

The genes are TRBV19 and TRBJ2-3, with TRBD1 as a possible D gene (5 bases). Looked up from germline, CDR1 is LNHDA and CDR2 is SQIVND (reference sequence). The CDR3 extends over 14 amino acids. V lost 3 bases to trimming and J lost 3 bases, with 10 bases between them. CDR3 sequence reads: CASSIIGATDTQYF. The CDR3 DNA reads TGTGCCAGTAGTATTATAGGGGCTACAGATACGCAGTATTTT.

This chain links TRBV5-6 with TRBJ1-1, with 9 bases that match TRBD1. The CDR3 is 13 amino acids. The junction had 5 bases not matched to a gene; V was cut back by 7 bases and J by 4 bases. The V gene's germline CDR1 is SGHDT and CDR2 YYEEEE. CDR3 loop: CASSWDRATEAFF. The CDR3, as DNA: TGTGCCAGCTCCTGGGACAGGGCCACTGAAGCTTTCTTT.